This TCR beta chain was captured in a study of CD8+CD57+ T cells in acquired aplastic anemia. In this sample, this clonotype turned up many times. Genomic DNA acted as the template from which TCR beta VDJ combination and CDR3 sequence profiling were carried out. Using its own MiXCR run on the reads, TCRdb lists one record per CDR3 protein. The table lists 200,000 to 300,000 distinct CDR3 sequences, approximately 45% of them singletons. An expansion of CD8+CD57+ cells by flow cytometry had been shown in patients chosen for sequencing. This CDR3 spans 14 amino acids. V lost 4 bases to trimming and J lost 5 bases, with 12 bases between them. CDR1 and CDR2 (germline): MRHNA, SNTAGT.

The source is a human donor with aplastic anemia. The chain uses TRBV6-4 and TRBJ2-1; no firm D call. The source material was sorted CD4+, CD8+, or CD8+CD57+ T cells (not recorded which) from PBMCs. The CDR3 reads CASSVSEQHNEQFF. The CDR3 bases are TGTGCCAGCAGTGTTTCCGAGCAACACAATGAGCAGTTCTTC.